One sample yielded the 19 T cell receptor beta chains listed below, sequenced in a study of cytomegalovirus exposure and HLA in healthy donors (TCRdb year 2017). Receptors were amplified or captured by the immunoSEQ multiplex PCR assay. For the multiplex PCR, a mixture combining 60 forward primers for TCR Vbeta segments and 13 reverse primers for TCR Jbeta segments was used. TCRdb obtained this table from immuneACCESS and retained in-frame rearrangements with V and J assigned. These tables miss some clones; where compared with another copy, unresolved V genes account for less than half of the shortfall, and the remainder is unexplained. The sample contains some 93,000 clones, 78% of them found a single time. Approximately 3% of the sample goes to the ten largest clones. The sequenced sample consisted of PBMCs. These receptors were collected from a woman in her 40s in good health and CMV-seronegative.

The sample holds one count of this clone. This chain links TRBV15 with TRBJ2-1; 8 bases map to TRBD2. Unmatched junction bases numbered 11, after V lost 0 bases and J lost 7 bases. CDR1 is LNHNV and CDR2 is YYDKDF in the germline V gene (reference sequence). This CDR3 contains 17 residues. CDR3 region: CATSRDLTSGRGNEQFF. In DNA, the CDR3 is TGTGCCACCAGCAGAGATCTAACTAGCGGACGGGGGAATGAGCAGTTCTTC.

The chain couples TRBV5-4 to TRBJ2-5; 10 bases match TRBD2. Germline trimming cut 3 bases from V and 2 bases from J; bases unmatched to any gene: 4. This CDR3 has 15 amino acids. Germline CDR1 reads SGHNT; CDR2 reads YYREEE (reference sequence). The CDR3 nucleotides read TGTGCCAGCAGCTGGACTAGCGGACCACAAGAGACCCAGTACTTC. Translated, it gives CASSWTSGPQETQYF.

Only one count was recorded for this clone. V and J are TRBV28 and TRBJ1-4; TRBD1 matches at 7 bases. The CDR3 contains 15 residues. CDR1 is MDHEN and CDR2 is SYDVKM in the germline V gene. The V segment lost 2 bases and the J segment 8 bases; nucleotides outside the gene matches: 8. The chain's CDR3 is CASSLGGGKREKLFF. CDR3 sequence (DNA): TGTGCCAGCAGTTTAGGAGGGGGCAAGAGAGAAAAACTGTTTTTT.

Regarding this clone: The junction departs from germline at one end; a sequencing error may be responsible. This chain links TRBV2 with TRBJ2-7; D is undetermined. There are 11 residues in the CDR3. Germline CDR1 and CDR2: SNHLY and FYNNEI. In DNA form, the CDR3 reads TGTGCCAGCAGTCTCCGCTACGGGCAGTACTTC. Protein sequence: CASSLRYGQYF. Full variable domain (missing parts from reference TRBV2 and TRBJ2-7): EPEVTQTPSHQVTQMGQEVILRCVPISNHLYFYWYRQILGQKVEFLVSFYNNEISEKSEIFDDQFSVERPDGSNFTLKIRSTKLEDSAMYFCASSLRYGQYFGPGTRLTVT.

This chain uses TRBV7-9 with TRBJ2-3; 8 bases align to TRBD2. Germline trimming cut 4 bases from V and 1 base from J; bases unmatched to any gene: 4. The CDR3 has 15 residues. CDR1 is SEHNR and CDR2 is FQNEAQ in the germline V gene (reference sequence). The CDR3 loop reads CASSSTSGRTDTQYF. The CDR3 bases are TGTGCCAGCAGCTCTACTAGCGGTCGCACAGATACGCAGTATTTT.

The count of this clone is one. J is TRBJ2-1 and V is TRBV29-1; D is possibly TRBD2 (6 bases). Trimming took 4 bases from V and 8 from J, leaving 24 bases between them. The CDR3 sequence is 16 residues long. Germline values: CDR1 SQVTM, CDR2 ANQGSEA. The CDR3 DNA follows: TGCAGCGTTGGAGACGGGTCTGAGGGCTGGAGGGATGAGCAGTTCTTC. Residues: CSVGDGSEGWRDEQFF.

CDR3 in DNA: TGTGCCAGCAGCGCGGGGTTCAGCGGGGAGCTGTTTTTT. Amino acid sequence: CASSAGFSGELFF. The J gene is TRBJ2-2, the V gene TRBV5-5; a weak D match, TRBD2 (6 bases). Germline CDR1 and CDR2: SGHKS and YYEKEE (reference sequence). CDR3 length: 13 residues. Trimming removed 4 bases from V and 7 bases from J, with 11 bases in between.

The CDR3 DNA sequence: TGTGCCAGCAGTCCAAAAGGGGAAGCAGAGACCCAGTACTTC. It yields the protein CASSPKGEAETQYF. The V gene is TRBV6-6, the J gene TRBJ2-5; maybe TRBD1 (5 bases). This CDR3 contains 14 residues. The V gene lost 5 bases and the J gene lost 4 bases, with 14 bases spanning the gap. Germline V gene data show CDR1 as MNHNY and CDR2 as SVGAGI (reference sequence).

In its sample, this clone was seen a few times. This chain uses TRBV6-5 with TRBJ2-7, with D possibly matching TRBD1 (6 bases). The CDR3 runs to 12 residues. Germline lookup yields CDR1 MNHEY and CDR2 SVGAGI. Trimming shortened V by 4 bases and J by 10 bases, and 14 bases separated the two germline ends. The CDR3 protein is CASSSKGDGQYF. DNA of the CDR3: TGTGCCAGCAGTTCCAAGGGGGATGGTCAGTACTTC.

This CDR3 is CASSELESEQFF. CDR3 in DNA: TGTGCCAGCAGTGAACTAGAGAGTGAGCAGTTCTTC. This rearrangement joins TRBV28 to TRBJ2-1; TRBD2 might be the D (5 bases). The CDR3 length is 12 residues. Germline loops: CDR1 MDHEN, CDR2 SYDVKM. V lost 5 bases and J 9 bases, leaving 11 bases between the germline ends.

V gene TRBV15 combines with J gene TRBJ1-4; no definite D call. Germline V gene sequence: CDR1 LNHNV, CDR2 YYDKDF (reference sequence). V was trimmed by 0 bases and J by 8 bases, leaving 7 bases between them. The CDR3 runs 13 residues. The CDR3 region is CATSRDEAEKLFF. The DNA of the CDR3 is TGTGCCACCAGCAGAGATGAGGCGGAAAAACTGTTTTTT.

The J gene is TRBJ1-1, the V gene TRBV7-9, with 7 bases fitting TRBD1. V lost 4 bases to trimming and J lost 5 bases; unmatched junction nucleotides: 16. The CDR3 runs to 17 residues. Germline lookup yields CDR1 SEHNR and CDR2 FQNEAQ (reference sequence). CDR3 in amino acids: CASSSSDRLDERTEAFF. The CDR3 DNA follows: TGTGCCAGCAGCTCGTCGGACAGGTTAGATGAACGGACTGAAGCTTTCTTT.

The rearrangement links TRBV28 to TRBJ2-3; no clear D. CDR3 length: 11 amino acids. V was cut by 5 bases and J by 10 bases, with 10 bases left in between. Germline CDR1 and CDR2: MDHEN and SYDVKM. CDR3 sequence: CASSRDSAQYF. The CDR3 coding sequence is TGTGCCAGCAGTCGTGATAGTGCGCAGTATTTT.

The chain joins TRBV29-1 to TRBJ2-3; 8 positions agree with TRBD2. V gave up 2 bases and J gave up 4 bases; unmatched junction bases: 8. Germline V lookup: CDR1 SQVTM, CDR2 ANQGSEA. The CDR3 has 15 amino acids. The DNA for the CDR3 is TGCAGCGTTGAATTTTACGGGAGGGCCCCAGATACGCAGTATTTT. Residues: CSVEFYGRAPDTQYF.

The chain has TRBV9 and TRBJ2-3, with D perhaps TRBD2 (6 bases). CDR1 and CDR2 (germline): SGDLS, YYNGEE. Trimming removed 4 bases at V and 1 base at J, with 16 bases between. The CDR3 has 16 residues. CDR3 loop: CASSWRDSGGTDTQYF. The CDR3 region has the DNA TGTGCCAGCAGCTGGCGGGATAGTGGGGGCACAGATACGCAGTATTTT.

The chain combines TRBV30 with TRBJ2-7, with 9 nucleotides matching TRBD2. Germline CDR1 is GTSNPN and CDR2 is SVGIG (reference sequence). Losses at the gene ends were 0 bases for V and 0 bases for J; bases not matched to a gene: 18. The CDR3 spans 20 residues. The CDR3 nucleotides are TGTGCCTGGAGTGTAGGTCGTTTGGGCGGGAGGGGTTCTCGCTCCTACGAGCAGTACTTC. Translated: CAWSVGRLGGRGSRSYEQYF.

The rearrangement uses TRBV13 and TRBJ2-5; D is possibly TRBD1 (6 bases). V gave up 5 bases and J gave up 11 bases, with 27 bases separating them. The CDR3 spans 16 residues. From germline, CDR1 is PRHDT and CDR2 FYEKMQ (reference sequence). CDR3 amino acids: CASSKEVGGPLGEQYF. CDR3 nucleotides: TGTGCCAGCAGCAAAGAGGTTGGGGGCCCCTTGGGAGAGCAGTACTTC. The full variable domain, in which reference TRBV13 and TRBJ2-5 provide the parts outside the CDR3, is AAGVIQSPRHLIKEKRETATLKCYPIPRHDTVYWYQQGPGQDPQFLISFYEKMQSDKGSIPDRFSAQQFSDYHSELNMSSLELGDSALYFCASSKEVGGPLGEQYFGPGTRLLVL.

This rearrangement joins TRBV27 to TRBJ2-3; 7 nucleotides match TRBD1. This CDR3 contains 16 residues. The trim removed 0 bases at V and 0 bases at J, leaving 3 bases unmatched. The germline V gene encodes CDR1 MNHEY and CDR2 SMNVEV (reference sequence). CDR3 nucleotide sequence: TGTGCCAGCAGTTTATCCCGGACAGGTAGCACAGATACGCAGTATTTT. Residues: CASSLSRTGSTDTQYF.

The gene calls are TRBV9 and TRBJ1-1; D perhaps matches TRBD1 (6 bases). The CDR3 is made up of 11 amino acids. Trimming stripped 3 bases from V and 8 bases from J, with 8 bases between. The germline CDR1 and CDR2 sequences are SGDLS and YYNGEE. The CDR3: CASSATGEAFF. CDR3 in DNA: TGTGCCAGCAGCGCTACAGGGGAAGCTTTCTTT.